This entry lists 32 T cell receptor beta chains sequenced from one sample in a study of technical replicates of blood from four donors. Clones were read by immunoSEQ multiplex PCR, and TCRdb kept only the in-frame ones, dropping some. The sample consists of approximately 70,000 clones, about 94% of them appearing once. The sequencing input was T cells isolated from PBMCs. Receptor source: a human donor in good health.

This sequence joins TRBV28 and TRBJ2-7, with no clear D. V lost 3 bases, J lost 5 bases, and 11 bases lay in between. The CDR3 length is 13 residues. The germline CDR1 and CDR2 sequences are MDHEN and SYDVKM. The CDR3: CASSFAHSDEQYF. The CDR3 nucleotides read TGTGCCAGCAGTTTCGCGCATTCTGACGAGCAGTACTTC.

The chain uses TRBV18 and TRBJ2-2; the D is unclear. V was clipped by 5 bases and J by 6 bases, with 7 bases between them. Germline CDR1 reads KGHSH; CDR2 reads LQKENI. The CDR3 runs 12 residues. CDR3 loop: CASSISSGELFF. CDR3 coding DNA: TGTGCCAGCTCAATTAGCTCCGGGGAGCTGTTTTTT.

V usage is TRBV2 and J usage is TRBJ2-1, with 9 bases fitting TRBD1. The CDR3 runs 14 residues. The germline CDR1 and CDR2 sequences are SNHLY and FYNNEI. With V trimmed by 6 bases and J by 10 bases, 10 bases remained unmatched. As DNA, the CDR3 is TGTGCCAGCAGGGACCGGACAGGGGCAGGCGAGCAGTTCTTC. Its translation: CASRDRTGAGEQFF.

V gene TRBV9 combines with J gene TRBJ2-7; a weak D match, TRBD1 (6 bases). The CDR3 contains 15 residues. Germline-derived CDR1 and CDR2 are SGDLS and YYNGEE. Trimming removed 0 bases at V and 5 bases at J, with 15 bases between. This chain's CDR3 is CASSVGTGFVNEQYF. Written as DNA, the CDR3 is TGTGCCAGCAGCGTAGGAACAGGGTTTGTGAACGAGCAGTACTTC.

The chain has TRBV5-1 and TRBJ1-2; TRBD1 matches at 8 bases. The germline gives CDR1 SGHRS, CDR2 YFSETQ. This CDR3 comprises 13 residues. Trimming cost V 0 bases and J 8 bases; bases outside gene matches: 3. CDR3 DNA sequence: TGCGCCAGCAGCTTGGGGGACAGGAGCGGCTACACCTTC. Encoded protein: CASSLGDRSGYTF.

The chain uses TRBV7-2 and TRBJ2-2; TRBD1 matches 7 bases. V was clipped by 2 bases and J by 3 bases; unmatched bases: 3. Germline values: CDR1 SGHTA, CDR2 FQGNSA. The CDR3 is 15 residues long. CDR3: CASSLRGQDTGELFF. In DNA, the CDR3 is TGTGCCAGCAGCTTAAGGGGGCAGGACACCGGGGAGCTGTTTTTT.

V and J are TRBV5-5 and TRBJ1-4; D unclear. V was trimmed by 4 bases and J by 4 bases, leaving 11 bases between them. Germline V gene data show CDR1 as SGHKS and CDR2 as YYEKEE (reference sequence). The CDR3 contains 14 residues. CDR3 bases: TGTGCCAGCAGCACAGACGGCTATAATGAAAAACTGTTTTTT. Translated: CASSTDGYNEKLFF.

This chain joins TRBV6-1 and TRBJ1-2; D is ambiguous. The CDR3 sequence is 15 residues long. Trimming took off 3 bases at V and 8 bases at J, with 19 bases between the two ends. Per germline, CDR1 MNHNS and CDR2 SASEGT. This CDR3 is CASSEHGRQAHGYTF. DNA of the CDR3: TGTGCCAGCAGTGAGCATGGTAGGCAGGCTCACGGCTACACCTTC.

The rearrangement links TRBV11-2 to TRBJ1-3; a weak D match, TRBD1 (5 bases). V lost 5 bases to trimming and J lost 2 bases, with 16 bases between them. Germline V gene data show CDR1 as SGHAT and CDR2 as FQNNGV. The CDR3 covers 16 residues. The CDR3 DNA is TGTGCCAGCAGCCCTTTTTCAGGGTTTACTGGAAACACCATATATTTT. This codes for CASSPFSGFTGNTIYF.

As to this clone: The sample carries other DNA sequences with the same CDR3. J is TRBJ1-1 and V is TRBV27; D is unclear. The CDR3 totals 15 residues. Looked up from germline, CDR1 is MNHEY and CDR2 is SMNVEV (reference sequence). The V end was cut by 0 bases, the J end by 0 bases, with 8 bases between. The CDR3 loop is CASSLSRGLNTEAFF. In DNA, the CDR3 is TGTGCCAGCAGTTTATCACGAGGTTTGAACACTGAAGCTTTCTTT.

The chain uses TRBV7-6 and TRBJ2-2, with D maybe TRBD1 (5 bases). The CDR3 has 16 residues. V lost 5 bases and J lost 5, with 18 bases in between. CDR1 is SGHVS and CDR2 is FNYEAQ in the germline V gene. DNA for the CDR3: TGTGCCAGCAGCCAAACGGGCAGGGCTGGGACCGGGGAGCTGTTTTTT. This sequence encodes CASSQTGRAGTGELFF.

The V and J genes are TRBV28 and TRBJ2-7; 7 bases fit TRBD2. Per the germline V gene, CDR1 is MDHEN and CDR2 is SYDVKM. Germline trimming cut 5 bases from V and 3 bases from J; bases unmatched to any gene: 13. CDR3 length: 16 amino acids. The CDR3 reads CASSPPQRELGYEQYF. The DNA for the CDR3 is TGTGCCAGCAGTCCCCCCCAGCGGGAATTAGGCTACGAGCAGTACTTC.

The J gene is TRBJ2-1, the V gene TRBV30; 7 bases line up with TRBD2. Germline V gene lookup returns CDR1 GTSNPN and CDR2 SVGIG (reference sequence). CDR3 size: 14 residues. V was pared by 2 bases and J by 8 bases, with 9 bases of the junction left unmatched. CDR3 bases: TGTGCCTGGAGTCTGGCGGGAGTAGGCGATGAGCAGTTCTTC. This encodes CAWSLAGVGDEQFF.

This chain links TRBV27 with TRBJ1-4; a weak D match, TRBD1 (6 bases). Trimming stripped 6 bases from V and 8 bases from J, with 19 bases between. Germline values: CDR1 MNHEY, CDR2 SMNVEV (reference sequence). The CDR3 spans 15 residues. CDR3 amino acids: CASSSGVGSREKLFF. The CDR3 nucleotides read TGTGCCAGCAGCTCAGGGGTCGGGTCTAGAGAAAAACTGTTTTTT.

The gene calls are TRBV5-1 and TRBJ1-2; D not certain. The CDR3 covers 15 residues. V gave up 0 bases and J gave up 3 bases, with 12 bases separating them. The germline CDR1 and CDR2 sequences are SGHRS and YFSETQ. CDR3 amino acids: CASSLDSLPDYGYTF. The CDR3 coding sequence is TGCGCCAGCAGCTTGGATTCTTTGCCAGACTATGGCTACACCTTC.

The V and J genes are TRBV7-9 and TRBJ1-3, with D unclear. CDR1 and CDR2 (germline): SEHNR, FQNEAQ (reference sequence). V was pared by 5 bases and J by 3 bases, with 17 bases between. This CDR3 region has 16 residues. Here the CDR3 DNA reads TGTGCCAGCAGCCACGTGACGGGTACAAGTGGAAACACCATATATTTT. This gives the protein CASSHVTGTSGNTIYF.

Here the CDR3 DNA reads TGTGCCAGCAGTGGGGAGGGCCTTTGGAATGAGCAGTTCTTC. Translation: CASSGEGLWNEQFF. This rearrangement joins TRBV25-1 to TRBJ2-1, with 7 bases aligning to TRBD2. CDR1 is MGHDK, CDR2 SYGVNS, per germline. This CDR3 region has 14 residues. After removal of 4 bases from V and 7 bases from J, the junction contained 7 bases not matched to a gene.

The chain uses TRBV6-5 and TRBJ2-1; no clear D. V lost 4 bases to trimming and J lost 0 bases, with 10 bases between them. The length of the CDR3 is 15 residues. The V gene's germline CDR1 is MNHEY and CDR2 SVGAGI. CDR3 nucleotides: TGTGCCAGCAGTTCTACAGTGAGCTCCTACAATGAGCAGTTCTTC. Translation: CASSSTVSSYNEQFF.

The J gene is TRBJ1-3, the V gene TRBV14; no firm D call. CDR1 is SGHDN, CDR2 FVKESK, per germline. Deletions cut 4 bases from V and 3 bases from J, with 16 bases between. The length of the CDR3 is 16 residues. The CDR3 DNA reads TGTGCCAGCAGCCCCCTGGGCATGGGCAATGGAAACACCATATATTTT. Its protein product is CASSPLGMGNGNTIYF. Drawing the rest from reference TRBV14 and TRBJ1-3, the complete variable domain is EAGVTQFPSHSVIEKGQTVTLRCDPISGHDNLYWYRRVMGKEIKFLLHFVKESKQDESGMPNNRFLAERTGGTYSTLKVQPAELEDSGVYFCASSPLGMGNGNTIYFGEGSWLTVV.

The chain recombines TRBV4-2 with TRBJ2-7; tentatively, D is TRBD2 (5 bases). Trimming removed 0 bases from V and 3 bases from J, with 12 bases in between. CDR3 size: 15 residues. CDR1 LGHNA and CDR2 YNFKEQ come from the germline V gene. This CDR3 reads CASSQDRAGGYEQYF. The CDR3 coding sequence is TGTGCCAGCAGCCAAGATAGGGCGGGTGGCTACGAGCAGTACTTC.

The chain has TRBV9 and TRBJ2-2; 9 bases fit TRBD2. The CDR3 is made up of 15 amino acids. From germline, CDR1 is SGDLS and CDR2 YYNGEE. Trimming took 4 bases from V and 7 from J; bases not matched to a gene: 8. The CDR3 loop reads CASSSGLAEGGELFF. CDR3 DNA sequence: TGTGCCAGCAGCTCGGGACTAGCTGAGGGCGGGGAGCTGTTTTTT.

The chain recombines TRBV15 with TRBJ1-2; a weak D match, TRBD1 (6 bases). Germline V gives CDR1 LNHNV, CDR2 YYDKDF (reference sequence). The CDR3 runs to 15 residues. Trimming took 3 bases from V and 4 from J, leaving 15 bases between them. CDR3 nucleotides: TGTGCCACCAGCAGCGATTGGGAGACAGGCTATGGCTACACCTTC. It is translated as CATSSDWETGYGYTF.

V gene TRBV19 combines with J gene TRBJ2-2; D may be TRBD1 (6 bases). CDR1 and CDR2 (germline): LNHDA, SQIVND (reference sequence). This CDR3 contains 12 residues. Trimming pared 5 bases from V and 6 bases from J, leaving 7 bases between. The CDR3 sequence is CASSSGAGELFF. The CDR3 DNA follows: TGTGCCAGTAGTTCAGGGGCCGGGGAGCTGTTTTTT. The complete variable domain, with remaining parts taken from reference TRBV19 and TRBJ2-2, reads DGGITQSPKYLFRKEGQNVTLSCEQNLNHDAMYWYRQDPGQGLRLIYYSQIVNDFQKGDIAEGYSVSREKKESFPLTVTSAQKNPTAFYLCASSSGAGELFFGEGSRLTVL.

This chain links TRBV7-6 with TRBJ1-1, with 8 bases fitting TRBD1. From germline, CDR1 is SGHVS and CDR2 FNYEAQ. V lost 7 bases, J lost 3 bases, and 13 bases stayed unmatched. CDR3 size: 16 residues. The CDR3 spells CASTITQGARDTEAFF. The CDR3 DNA is TGTGCCAGCACCATAACCCAGGGGGCGCGTGACACTGAAGCTTTCTTT.

The chain joins TRBV19 to TRBJ1-2; 7 bases align to TRBD1. Trimming removed 9 bases from V and 6 bases from J; junction bases left unmatched: 4. Germline CDR1 LNHDA, CDR2 SQIVND (reference sequence). The CDR3 is 11 amino acids. The CDR3 coding sequence is TGTGCCAGACCCCAGGGGGATGGCTACACCTTC. This encodes CARPQGDGYTF. Full variable domain (remainder filled in from reference TRBV19 and TRBJ1-2): DGGITQSPKYLFRKEGQNVTLSCEQNLNHDAMYWYRQDPGQGLRLIYYSQIVNDFQKGDIAEGYSVSREKKESFPLTVTSAQKNPTAFYLCARPQGDGYTFGSGTRLTVV.

In its sample, this clone was seen once. The gene calls are TRBV28 and TRBJ1-3; no clear D gene. The germline V and J ends were trimmed by 1 base and 4 bases, with 8 bases remaining between them. Germline CDR1 reads MDHEN; CDR2 reads SYDVKM. The CDR3 consists of 14 residues. CDR3 in amino acids: CASSLSGAGNTIYF. The CDR3 region has the DNA TGTGCCAGCAGTTTATCGGGAGCCGGAAACACCATATATTTT.

The V gene is TRBV7-3, the J gene TRBJ2-6, with D perhaps matching TRBD1 (6 bases). CDR3 size: 20 residues. Germline V lookup: CDR1 SGHTA, CDR2 FQGTGA. V was pared by 5 bases and J by 0 bases, with 23 bases between. CDR3 DNA: TGTGCCAGCAGCCTTACGTTCGGACAGACCAGGACCTCTGGGGCCAACGTCCTGACTTTC. Amino acids: CASSLTFGQTRTSGANVLTF.

This chain joins TRBV10-3 and TRBJ2-2, with D possibly being TRBD2 (5 bases). The germline V and J ends were trimmed by 5 bases and 1 base, with 5 bases remaining between them. Looked up from germline, CDR1 is ENHRY and CDR2 is SYGVKD. The CDR3 consists of 13 residues. CDR3 coding DNA: TGTGCCATCAGTCGGGAGAACACCGGGGAGCTGTTTTTT. The encoded protein is CAISRENTGELFF.

The gene calls are TRBV19 and TRBJ1-2, with 10 bases fitting TRBD1. The CDR3 covers 15 residues. The germline CDR1 and CDR2 sequences are LNHDA and SQIVND (reference sequence). The V gene end was trimmed by 5 bases and the J gene end by 4 bases; junction bases not matched to a gene: 7. CDR3 in DNA: TGTGCCAGTAGTCACGGACAGGGGGATACCTATGGCTACACCTTC. It is translated as CASSHGQGDTYGYTF.

This clone came up once. One end of the junction is discordant with germline, which a read error may explain. This chain connects TRBV7-7 to TRBJ2-7; 9 nucleotides agree with TRBD2. Germline values: CDR1 SSHAT, CDR2 FNYEAQ (reference sequence). The CDR3 has 14 residues. DNA of the CDR3: TGTGCTAGCAGCTTAGGAGGCGGGAGGGACGAGCAGTACTTC. The encoded protein is CASSLGGGRDEQYF.

The chain has TRBV9 and TRBJ2-7; 13 nucleotides line up with TRBD2. The CDR3 sequence is 16 residues long. Germline V gene data show CDR1 as SGDLS and CDR2 as YYNGEE. V lost 4 bases, J lost 7 bases, and 11 bases stayed unmatched. This CDR3 is CASSFGLAGDLSEQYF. The DNA for the CDR3 is TGTGCCAGCAGCTTTGGACTAGCGGGAGACCTTTCGGAGCAGTACTTC. Using reference TRBV9 and TRBJ2-7 for the parts outside the CDR3, the full variable domain is DSGVTQTPKHLITATGQRVTLRCSPRSGDLSVYWYQQSLDQGLQFLIQYYNGEERAKGNILERFSAQQFPDLHSELNLSSLELGDSALYFCASSFGLAGDLSEQYFGPGTRLTVT.

The CDR3 DNA is TGTGCCAGCACCATGGGGGGGGGCCAGCCCCAGCATTTT. This sequence encodes CASTMGGGQPQHF. This rearrangement joins TRBV2 to TRBJ1-5; D may be TRBD1 (6 bases). Trimming removed 7 bases from V and 7 bases from J, with 14 bases in between. The CDR3 runs to 13 residues. Germline CDR1 and CDR2: SNHLY and FYNNEI.